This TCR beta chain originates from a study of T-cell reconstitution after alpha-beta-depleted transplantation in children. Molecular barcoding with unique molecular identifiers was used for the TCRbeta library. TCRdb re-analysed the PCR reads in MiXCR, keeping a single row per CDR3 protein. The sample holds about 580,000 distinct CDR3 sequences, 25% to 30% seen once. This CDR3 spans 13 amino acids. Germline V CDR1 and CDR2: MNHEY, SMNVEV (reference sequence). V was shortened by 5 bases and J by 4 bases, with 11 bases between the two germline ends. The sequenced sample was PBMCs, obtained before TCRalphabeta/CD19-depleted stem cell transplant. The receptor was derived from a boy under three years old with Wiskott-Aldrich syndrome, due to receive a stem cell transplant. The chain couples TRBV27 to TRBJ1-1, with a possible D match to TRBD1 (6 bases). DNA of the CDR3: TGTGCCAGCAGTGCCTGGGGGGCCACTGAAGCTTTCTTT. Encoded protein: CASSAWGATEAFF.